The rows below give T cell receptor beta chains drawn from one sample of a study of cytomegalovirus exposure and HLA in healthy donors. The data were produced by immunoSEQ multiplex PCR, yet TCRdb's version contains in-frame clones alone and is incomplete. The table has about 130,000 clones, around three quarters seen once; the top ten hold around 1.9%. Input material: PBMCs. These receptors originate from a woman between 50 and 59 years old in good health and CMV-seronegative. Both conserved end residues are part of each CDR3. Fields, in order: V gene, D gene, clone size, CDR3 length, J gene, CDR3 DNA, CDR3 protein. A D gene is named only where the DNA matches it firmly. Not every row has a clone size; where given, it reads once, few, many or a size class.

TRBV6-6	NA	few	11	TRBJ1-1	TGTGCCAGCAATCAAGCCAGGGAAGCTTTCTTT	CASNQAREAFF
TRBV7-9	NA	NA	15	TRBJ1-2	TGTGCCAGCAGCTTATCCAGGGGATCGGGCTATGGCTACACCTTC	CASSLSRGSGYGYTF
TRBV7-2	NA	NA	15	TRBJ2-1	TGTGCCAGCAGCTTACGTAGGGGTACCTACAATGAGCAGTTCTTC	CASSLRRGTYNEQFF
TRBV29-1	NA	NA	12	TRBJ2-7	TGCAGCGTTGAATGGCAGGGCTACGAGCAGTACTTC	CSVEWQGYEQYF
TRBV2	NA	NA	13	TRBJ1-5	TGTGCCAGCAGACGGGGTGGCAATCAGCCCCAGCATTTT	CASRRGGNQPQHF
TRBV20-1	NA	NA	11	TRBJ1-1	TGCAGTGCTAGGGGGGCCACTGAAGCTTTCTTT	CSARGATEAFF
TRBV9	TRBD1	NA	14	TRBJ2-7	TGTGCCAGCAGCGGCCGGGACAGGGTCTCCGAGCAGTACTTC	CASSGRDRVSEQYF
TRBV5-6	TRBD1	NA	16	TRBJ2-2	TGTGCCAGCAGCCTTACAGGGGGCGCGAACACCGGGGAGCTGTTTTTT	CASSLTGGANTGELFF
TRBV15	TRBD1	NA	13	TRBJ1-1	TGTGCCACCAGCAGAGAAGGGAACAGGGGTGCTTTCTTT	CATSREGNRGAFF
TRBV30	TRBD1	NA	15	TRBJ2-5	TGTGCCTGGGACCCGGGACAGGGGGCCCGGGAGACCCAGTACTTC	CAWDPGQGARETQYF
TRBV10-3	TRBD1	NA	13	TRBJ1-1	TGTGCCATCAGAGCGACAGGGGGGGCTGAAGCTTTCTTT	CAIRATGGAEAFF
TRBV6-5	TRBD1	few	13	TRBJ1-5	TGTGCCAGCAGTTACAACAGGGGCCAGCCCCAGCATTTT	CASSYNRGQPQHF
TRBV14	TRBD1	once	13	TRBJ1-1	TGTGCCAGCAGCCCCAGACAGGGGGCCGAAGCTTTCTTT	CASSPRQGAEAFF
TRBV11-2	NA	NA	15	TRBJ1-5	TGTGCCAGCAGCGTCGGAAGAGGGAGGTCTCAGCCCCAGAATTTT	CASSVGRGRSQPQNF
TRBV7-2	TRBD2	NA	17	TRBJ2-5	TGTGCCAGCAGCTTACGGACTAGCGGGAGAGGGCGAGAGACCCAGTACTTC	CASSLRTSGRGRETQYF
TRBV6-4	NA	once	12	TRBJ1-2	TGTGCCAGCGGAGGGGAAGGATCTGGCTACCCCTTC	CASGGEGSGYPF
TRBV6-1	NA	NA	15	TRBJ2-3	TGTGCCAGCAGTGAAGCGGGCAGGGGCAAAGATACGCAGTATTTT	CASSEAGRGKDTQYF
TRBV2	TRBD1	NA	13	TRBJ2-1	TGTGCCAGCAGTGGATCAACAGGGGGGGAGCAGTTCTTC	CASSGSTGGEQFF
TRBV30	TRBD1	once	12	TRBJ2-7	TGTGCCTGGAAGACAGGGACCTACGAGCAGTACTTC	CAWKTGTYEQYF
TRBV2	TRBD1	NA	15	TRBJ1-1	TGTGCCAGCAGACTACAGGGGGCTACGGGCACTGAAGCTTTCTTT	CASRLQGATGTEAFF
TRBV9	TRBD2	NA	14	TRBJ2-5	TGTGCCAGCAGCGAGGGACTAGCGGGTGAGACCCAGTACTTC	CASSEGLAGETQYF
TRBV7-6	NA	few	17	TRBJ1-2	TGTGCCAGCAGCTTAGATGGGTTAGGGGGGGAAGGAGAGGGCTACACCTTC	CASSLDGLGGEGEGYTF
TRBV25-1	TRBD1	once	13	TRBJ1-1	TGTGCCAGCAGGAGGACAGGAAACACTGAAGCTTTCTTT	CASRRTGNTEAFF
TRBV28	NA	NA	12	TRBJ2-7	TGTGCCAGCAGTTACAGGGTTGGCGAGCAGTACTTC	CASSYRVGEQYF
TRBV13	TRBD2	NA	15	TRBJ2-2	TGTGCCAGCACCGTGGCGGGGGAGAACACCGGGGAGCTGTTTTTT	CASTVAGENTGELFF
TRBV27	NA	NA	13	TRBJ2-1	TGTGCCAGCAGTTCCGGGAGACACAATGAGCAGTTCTTC	CASSSGRHNEQFF
TRBV28	NA	NA	15	TRBJ1-1	TGTGCCAGCAGTTTATTTTCGACAGGGAACACTGAAGCTTTCTTT	CASSLFSTGNTEAFF
TRBV28	TRBD2	NA	16	TRBJ2-7	TGTGCCAGCAGTTTTACAATCGGACTAGCGGGGGGGATTGAGTACTTC	CASSFTIGLAGGIEYF